The 21 T cell receptor beta chains listed next were all sequenced from one sample in a study of cytomegalovirus exposure and HLA in healthy donors. Amplification used 60 Vbeta primers and 13 Jbeta primers. Profiling relied on immunoSEQ multiplex PCR, and the TCRdb table lists in-frame clones only, not all of them. The listing records around 63,000 clones. Sequenced material: PBMCs. The receptors originated from a woman younger than 45 in good health and CMV-seronegative.

This sequence joins TRBV30 and TRBJ1-2; a weak D match, TRBD1 (6 bases). The CDR3 totals 13 residues. Trimming cost V 1 base and J 3 bases, with 9 bases left between them. In germline, CDR1 is GTSNPN, CDR2 SVGIG (reference sequence). The CDR3 DNA reads TGTGCCTGGAGTGACAGGGAAGACTATGGCTACACCTTC. Amino acid sequence: CAWSDREDYGYTF.

This chain joins TRBV23-1 and TRBJ2-6; tentatively, D is TRBD1 (6 bases). TRBV23-1 is placed among ORFs of uncertain function. The V and J ends lost 4 bases and 4 bases respectively, with 14 bases between them. This CDR3 is 16 amino acids long. The CDR3 protein is CASSPLQGTGANVLTF. The CDR3 region has the DNA TGCGCCAGCAGTCCTTTACAGGGAACCGGGGCCAACGTCCTGACTTTC.

This chain connects TRBV6-5 to TRBJ2-3, with 9 nucleotides matching TRBD1. This CDR3 contains 15 residues. Germline lookup yields CDR1 MNHEY and CDR2 SVGAGI. V dropped 6 bases and J dropped 8; count of bases not matched to a gene: 12. The CDR3 DNA sequence: TGTGCCAGCAGGGGGACAGGGCTGCGTGGAGGTACGCAGTATTTT. Translated, it gives CASRGTGLRGGTQYF.

V and J are TRBV28 and TRBJ1-1; tentatively, D is TRBD1 (6 bases). The germline gives CDR1 MDHEN, CDR2 SYDVKM. V dropped 4 bases and J dropped 8 bases, with 17 bases sitting between them. This CDR3 region has 14 residues. CDR3 loop: CASSSSVRGAEAFF. The DNA for the CDR3 is TGTGCCAGCAGTTCCTCAGTCCGGGGGGCGGAAGCTTTCTTT.

This sequence joins TRBV13 and TRBJ2-2, with TRBD2 matching over 8 bases. Looked up from germline, CDR1 is PRHDT and CDR2 is FYEKMQ (reference sequence). The V segment lost 3 bases and the J segment 4 bases; nucleotides outside the gene matches: 1. This CDR3 region has 14 residues. The CDR3 nucleotides are TGTGCCAGCAGCTTGACTAGCGTCACCGGGGAGCTGTTTTTT. Encoded protein: CASSLTSVTGELFF. The full variable domain, completed using reference TRBV13 and TRBJ2-2, is AAGVIQSPRHLIKEKRETATLKCYPIPRHDTVYWYQQGPGQDPQFLISFYEKMQSDKGSIPDRFSAQQFSDYHSELNMSSLELGDSALYFCASSLTSVTGELFFGEGSRLTVL.

The V and J genes are TRBV19 and TRBJ2-3; possibly TRBD1 for D (6 bases). The CDR3 is made up of 15 amino acids. Trimming removed 3 bases at V and 5 bases at J, with 15 bases between. Germline V CDR1 and CDR2: LNHDA, SQIVND (reference sequence). The CDR3 spells CASSMGTWGKDTQYF. The CDR3 coding sequence is TGTGCCAGTAGTATGGGGACATGGGGGAAAGATACGCAGTATTTT. Full variable domain (outside the CDR3, taken from reference TRBV19 and TRBJ2-3): DGGITQSPKYLFRKEGQNVTLSCEQNLNHDAMYWYRQDPGQGLRLIYYSQIVNDFQKGDIAEGYSVSREKKESFPLTVTSAQKNPTAFYLCASSMGTWGKDTQYFGPGTRLTVL.

The rearrangement joins TRBV5-6 to TRBJ2-7; 8 nucleotides line up with TRBD2. The CDR3 has 15 residues. The germline V gene encodes CDR1 SGHDT and CDR2 YYEEEE. Unmatched junction bases numbered 14, after V lost 5 bases and J lost 7 bases. The CDR3 protein is CASSLVTSGRGEQYF. CDR3 nucleotide sequence: TGTGCCAGCAGTCTAGTTACTAGCGGAAGGGGAGAGCAGTACTTC.

The rearrangement uses TRBV4-1 and TRBJ2-1; 9 nucleotides line up with TRBD2. Germline loops: CDR1 MGHRA, CDR2 YSYEKL. Germline trimming cut 1 base from V and 3 bases from J; bases unmatched to any gene: 1. This CDR3 contains 15 residues. The CDR3: CASSQASGVYNEQFF. CDR3 sequence (DNA): TGCGCCAGCAGCCAAGCTAGCGGGGTCTACAATGAGCAGTTCTTC.

V gene TRBV27 combines with J gene TRBJ1-2; D ambiguous. The CDR3 contains 11 residues. The V end was cut by 6 bases, the J end by 5 bases, with 7 bases between. CDR1 and CDR2 from the germline V gene are MNHEY and SMNVEV (reference sequence). CDR3 coding DNA: TGTGCCAGCAGCCCCGGGTATGGCTACACCTTC. Encoded protein: CASSPGYGYTF.

The chain uses TRBV7-9 and TRBJ2-4; 7 bases match TRBD1. This CDR3 is 15 amino acids long. Trimming at V came to 5 bases and at J to 7 bases, leaving 11 bases not matched to a gene. Germline CDR1 reads SEHNR; CDR2 reads FQNEAQ (reference sequence). The CDR3 sequence: CASSQIGQESNIQYF. The CDR3 DNA is TGTGCCAGCAGCCAAATTGGACAGGAGTCTAACATTCAGTACTTC. The variable domain in full, completed from reference TRBV7-9 and TRBJ2-4, reads DTGVSQNPRHKITKRGQNVTFRCDPISEHNRLYWYRQTLGQGPEFLTYFQNEAQLEKSRLLSDRFSAERPKGSFSTLEIQRTEQGDSAMYLCASSQIGQESNIQYFGAGTRLSVL.

This chain links TRBV5-1 with TRBJ2-2; 7 bases are a match to TRBD2. V shed 0 bases and J 4 bases; nucleotides not matched to a gene: 9. CDR1 SGHRS and CDR2 YFSETQ come from the germline V gene. This CDR3 comprises 17 residues. In DNA, the CDR3 is TGCGCCAGCAGCTTGGTCGGACTAGTGGCGAGCACCGGGGAGCTGTTTTTT. Its protein product is CASSLVGLVASTGELFF.

The CDR3 sequence: CASSFGLAGGGTGELFF. For the CDR3, the DNA is TGTGCCAGCAGCTTCGGACTAGCGGGAGGGGGCACCGGGGAGCTGTTTTTT. The rearrangement uses TRBV7-9 and TRBJ2-2; 15 bases are a match to TRBD2. The CDR3 contains 17 residues. Germline CDR1 and CDR2: SEHNR and FQNEAQ (reference sequence). J gave up 4 bases and V 3 bases, and 3 bases lay outside the gene matches.

The V call is TRBV30, the J call TRBJ1-1; TRBD1 aligns across 9 bases. The germline gives CDR1 GTSNPN, CDR2 SVGIG (reference sequence). The CDR3 is 15 residues long. V gave up 1 base and J gave up 1 base; unmatched junction bases: 4. The CDR3 loop reads CAWSAQDRGNTEAFF. CDR3 DNA sequence: TGTGCCTGGAGTGCCCAGGACAGGGGGAACACTGAAGCTTTCTTT.

This chain's CDR3 is CASSNGPYSPLHF. In nucleotides, the CDR3 is TGTGCCAGCAGTAATGGGCCTTATTCACCCCTCCACTTT. This sequence joins TRBV6-5 and TRBJ1-6; D unclear. Trimming left V 5 bases short and J 8 bases short, with 10 bases between. The CDR3 spans 13 residues. Looked up from germline, CDR1 is MNHEY and CDR2 is SVGAGI.

The rearrangement links TRBV28 to TRBJ2-1; 10 bases align to TRBD2. V shed 5 bases, J shed 3 bases, and the junction held 7 bases outside the gene matches. Germline lookup yields CDR1 MDHEN and CDR2 SYDVKM. The CDR3 runs to 16 residues. CDR3 region: CASSDPSGRFYNEQFF. For the CDR3, the DNA is TGTGCCAGCAGTGATCCTAGCGGGAGATTCTACAATGAGCAGTTCTTC.

The chain carries TRBV11-2 and TRBJ2-3, with D uncertain. Trimming removed 5 bases from V and 6 bases from J, with 9 bases in between. The CDR3 loop spans 12 amino acids. Per the germline V gene, CDR1 is SGHAT and CDR2 is FQNNGV. The CDR3 sequence is CASSLEMDTQYF. CDR3 DNA: TGTGCCAGCAGCCTCGAGATGGATACGCAGTATTTT.

The chain links TRBV28 to TRBJ2-7; a weak D match, TRBD1 (5 bases). This CDR3 is built from 16 residues. Germline CDR1 MDHEN, CDR2 SYDVKM. V was cut by 6 bases and J by 3 bases, with 21 bases left in between. The CDR3 loop is CASSPLGERVIYEQYF. The CDR3 region has the DNA TGTGCCAGCAGCCCCCTAGGGGAAAGGGTCATCTACGAGCAGTACTTC.

V gene TRBV4-1 combines with J gene TRBJ2-7, with D maybe TRBD2 (5 bases). Trimming removed 2 bases at V and 10 bases at J, with 12 bases between. CDR1 and CDR2 (germline): MGHRA, YSYEKL. The CDR3 spans 12 residues. The CDR3 nucleotides are TGCGCCAGCAGCCAATTTGAGGGAGAACAGTACTTC. This sequence encodes CASSQFEGEQYF.

This rearrangement joins TRBV6-5 to TRBJ2-7, with 8 bases fitting TRBD2. CDR3 length equals 15 residues. V lost 0 bases, J lost 6 bases, and 7 bases stayed unmatched. Germline assignment: CDR1 MNHEY and CDR2 SVGAGI. The CDR3 sequence is CASSYSERGGAEQYF. The CDR3 DNA sequence: TGTGCCAGCAGTTACTCGGAACGGGGGGGGGCCGAGCAGTACTTC.

The chain recombines TRBV5-1 with TRBJ2-7; D is undetermined. CDR3 length equals 18 residues. The germline gives CDR1 SGHRS, CDR2 YFSETQ. V shed 3 bases and J shed 4 bases, with 26 bases lying between them. In nucleotides, the CDR3 is TGCGCCAGCAGCTGGGCCGGTTATGGCGTCCGGAACACGTACGAGCAGTACTTC. Its protein product is CASSWAGYGVRNTYEQYF.

The gene calls are TRBV7-9 and TRBJ2-3; weak D call: TRBD2 (6 bases). This CDR3 contains 16 residues. V dropped 4 bases and J dropped 2 bases, with 16 bases sitting between them. Germline V gene sequence: CDR1 SEHNR, CDR2 FQNEAQ (reference sequence). The CDR3 sequence: CASSSLLATHTDTQYF. The CDR3 bases are TGTGCCAGCAGCTCACTCCTAGCGACTCACACAGATACGCAGTATTTT.